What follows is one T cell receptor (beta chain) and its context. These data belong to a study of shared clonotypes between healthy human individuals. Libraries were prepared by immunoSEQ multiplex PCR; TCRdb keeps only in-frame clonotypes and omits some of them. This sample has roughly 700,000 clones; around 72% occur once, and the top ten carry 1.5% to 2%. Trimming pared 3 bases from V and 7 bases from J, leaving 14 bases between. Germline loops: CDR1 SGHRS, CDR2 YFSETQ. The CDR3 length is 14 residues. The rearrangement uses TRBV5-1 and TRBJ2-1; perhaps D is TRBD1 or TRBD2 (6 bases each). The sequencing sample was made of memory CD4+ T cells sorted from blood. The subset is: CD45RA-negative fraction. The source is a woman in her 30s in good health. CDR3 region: CASSSSTGGNEQFF. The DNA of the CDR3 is TGCGCCAGCAGCTCGTCGACAGGAGGGAATGAGCAGTTCTTC.